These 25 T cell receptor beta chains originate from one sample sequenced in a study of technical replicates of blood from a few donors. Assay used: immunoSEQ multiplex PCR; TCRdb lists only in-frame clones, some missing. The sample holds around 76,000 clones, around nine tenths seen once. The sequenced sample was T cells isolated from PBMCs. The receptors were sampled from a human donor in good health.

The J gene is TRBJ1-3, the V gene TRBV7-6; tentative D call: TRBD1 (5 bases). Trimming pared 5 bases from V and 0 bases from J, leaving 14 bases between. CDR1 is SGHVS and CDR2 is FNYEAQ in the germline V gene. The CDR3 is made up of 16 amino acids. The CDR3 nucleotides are TGTGCCAGCAGCCCGACAGCCCCCGGCTCTGGAAACACCATATATTTT. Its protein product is CASSPTAPGSGNTIYF.

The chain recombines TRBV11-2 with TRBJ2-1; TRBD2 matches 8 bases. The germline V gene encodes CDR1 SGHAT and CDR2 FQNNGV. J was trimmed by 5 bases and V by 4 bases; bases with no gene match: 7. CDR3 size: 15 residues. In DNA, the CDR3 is TGTGCCAGCAGCTCCACTCGGGGGGGGAACAATGAGCAGTTCTTC. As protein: CASSSTRGGNNEQFF.

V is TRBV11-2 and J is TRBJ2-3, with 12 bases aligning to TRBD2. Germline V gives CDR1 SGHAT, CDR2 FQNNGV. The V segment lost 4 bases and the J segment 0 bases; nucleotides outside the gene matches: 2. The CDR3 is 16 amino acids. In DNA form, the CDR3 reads TGTGCCAGCAGCTCAGGGACTAGCGGGAGCACAGATACGCAGTATTTT. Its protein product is CASSSGTSGSTDTQYF.

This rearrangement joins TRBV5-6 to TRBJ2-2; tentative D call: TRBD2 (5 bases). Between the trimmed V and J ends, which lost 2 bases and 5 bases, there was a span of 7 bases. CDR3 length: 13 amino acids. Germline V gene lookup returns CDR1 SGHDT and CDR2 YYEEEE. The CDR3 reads CASSFRGTGELFF. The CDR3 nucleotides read TGTGCCAGCAGCTTTCGAGGGACCGGGGAGCTGTTTTTT.

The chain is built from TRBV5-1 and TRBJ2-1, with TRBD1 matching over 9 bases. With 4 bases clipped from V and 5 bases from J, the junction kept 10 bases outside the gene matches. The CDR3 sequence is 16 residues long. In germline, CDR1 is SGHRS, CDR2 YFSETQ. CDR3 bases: TGCGCCAGCAGCACCGGGACAGGGTACGTCAACAATGAGCAGTTCTTC. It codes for CASSTGTGYVNNEQFF.

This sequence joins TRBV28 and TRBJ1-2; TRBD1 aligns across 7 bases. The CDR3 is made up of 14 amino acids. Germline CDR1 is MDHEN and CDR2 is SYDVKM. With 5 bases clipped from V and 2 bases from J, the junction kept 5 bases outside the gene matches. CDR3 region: CASSDGQANYGYTF. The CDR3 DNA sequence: TGTGCCAGCAGTGACGGACAGGCAAACTATGGCTACACCTTC.

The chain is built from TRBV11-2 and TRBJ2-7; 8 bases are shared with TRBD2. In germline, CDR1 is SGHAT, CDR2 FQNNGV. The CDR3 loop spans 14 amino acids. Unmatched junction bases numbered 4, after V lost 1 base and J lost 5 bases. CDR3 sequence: CASSLGGRLHEQYF. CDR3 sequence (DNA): TGTGCCAGCAGCTTAGGCGGGAGGCTCCACGAGCAGTACTTC.

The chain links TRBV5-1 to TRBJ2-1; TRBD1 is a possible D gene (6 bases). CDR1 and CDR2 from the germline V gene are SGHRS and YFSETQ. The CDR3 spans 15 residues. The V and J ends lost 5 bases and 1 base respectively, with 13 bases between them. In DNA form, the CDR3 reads TGCGCCAGCAGTTCCGGACAGCGTTCCTACAATGAGCAGTTCTTC. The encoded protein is CASSSGQRSYNEQFF.

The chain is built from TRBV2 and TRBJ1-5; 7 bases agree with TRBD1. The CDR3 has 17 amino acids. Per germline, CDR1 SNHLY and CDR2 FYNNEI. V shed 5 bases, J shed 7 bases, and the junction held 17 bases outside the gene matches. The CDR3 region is CASSSDRSGSRRQPQHF. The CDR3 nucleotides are TGTGCCAGCAGTTCGGACAGGTCTGGGTCTCGAAGGCAGCCCCAGCATTTT.

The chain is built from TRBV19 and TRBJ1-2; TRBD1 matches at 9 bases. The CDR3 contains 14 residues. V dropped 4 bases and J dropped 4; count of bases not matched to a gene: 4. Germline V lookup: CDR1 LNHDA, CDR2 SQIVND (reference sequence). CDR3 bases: TGTGCCAGTAGTAAAGGACAGGGGACCTATGGCTACACCTTC. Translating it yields CASSKGQGTYGYTF.

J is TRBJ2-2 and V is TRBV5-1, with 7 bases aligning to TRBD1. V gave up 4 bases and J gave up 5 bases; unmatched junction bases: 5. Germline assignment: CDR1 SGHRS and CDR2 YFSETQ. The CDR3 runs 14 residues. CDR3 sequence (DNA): TGCGCCAGCAGCCAAGACAGGGAGACCGGGGAGCTGTTTTTT. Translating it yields CASSQDRETGELFF. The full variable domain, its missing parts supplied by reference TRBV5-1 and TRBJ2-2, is KAGVTQTPRYLIKTRGQQVTLSCSPISGHRSVSWYQQTPGQGLQFLFEYFSETQRNKGNFPGRFSGRQFSNSRSEMNVSTLELGDSALYLCASSQDRETGELFFGEGSRLTVL.

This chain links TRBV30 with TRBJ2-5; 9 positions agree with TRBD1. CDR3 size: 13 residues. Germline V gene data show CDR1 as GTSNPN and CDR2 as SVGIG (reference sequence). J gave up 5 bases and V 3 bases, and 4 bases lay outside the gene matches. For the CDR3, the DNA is TGTGCCTGGAGGGGGACAGGGTACGAGACCCAGTACTTC. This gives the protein CAWRGTGYETQYF.

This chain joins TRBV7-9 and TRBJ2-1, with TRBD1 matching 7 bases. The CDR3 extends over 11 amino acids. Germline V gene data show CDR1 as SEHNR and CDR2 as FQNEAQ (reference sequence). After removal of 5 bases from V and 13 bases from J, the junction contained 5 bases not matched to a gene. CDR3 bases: TGTGCCAGCAGCCGAGGGGGCGATCAGTTCTTC. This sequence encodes CASSRGGDQFF.

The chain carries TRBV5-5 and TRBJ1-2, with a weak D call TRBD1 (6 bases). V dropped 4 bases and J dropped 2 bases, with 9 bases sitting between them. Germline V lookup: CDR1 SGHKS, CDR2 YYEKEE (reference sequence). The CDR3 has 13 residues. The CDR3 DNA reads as TGTGCCAGCAGCGCAACAGGGAACTATGGCTACACCTTC. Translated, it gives CASSATGNYGYTF.

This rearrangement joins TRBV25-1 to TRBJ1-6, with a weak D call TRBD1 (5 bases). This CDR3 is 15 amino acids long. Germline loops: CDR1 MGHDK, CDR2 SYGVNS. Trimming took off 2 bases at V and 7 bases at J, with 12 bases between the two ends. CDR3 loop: CASSERWGGNSPLHF. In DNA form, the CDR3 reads TGTGCCAGCAGTGAAAGGTGGGGGGGGAATTCACCCCTCCACTTT.

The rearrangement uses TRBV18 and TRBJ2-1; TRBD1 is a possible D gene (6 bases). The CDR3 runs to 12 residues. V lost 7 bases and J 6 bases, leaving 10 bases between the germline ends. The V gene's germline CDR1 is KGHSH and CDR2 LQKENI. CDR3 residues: CASYQQGNEQFF. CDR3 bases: TGTGCCAGCTACCAACAGGGCAATGAGCAGTTCTTC.

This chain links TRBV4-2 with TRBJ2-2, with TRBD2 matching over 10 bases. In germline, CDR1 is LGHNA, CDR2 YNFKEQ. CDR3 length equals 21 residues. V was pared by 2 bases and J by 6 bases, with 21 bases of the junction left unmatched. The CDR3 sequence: CASSQPTPGVIAGGWSGELFF. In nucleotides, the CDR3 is TGTGCCAGCAGCCAACCCACCCCCGGGGTAATAGCGGGAGGTTGGTCCGGGGAGCTGTTTTTT.

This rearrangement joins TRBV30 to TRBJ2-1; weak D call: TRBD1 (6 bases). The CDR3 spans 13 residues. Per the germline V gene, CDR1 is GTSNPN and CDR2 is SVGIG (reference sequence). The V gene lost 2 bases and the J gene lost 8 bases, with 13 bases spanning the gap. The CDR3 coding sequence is TGTGCCTGGAGTCAGGGGCAAGTCGATGAGCAGTTCTTC. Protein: CAWSQGQVDEQFF.

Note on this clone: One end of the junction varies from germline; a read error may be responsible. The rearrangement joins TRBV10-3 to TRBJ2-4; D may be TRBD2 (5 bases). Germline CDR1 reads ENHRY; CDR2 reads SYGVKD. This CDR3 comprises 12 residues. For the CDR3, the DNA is TGTGCCATCAGTGAGTCAGGGAACGAACTAGACTTC. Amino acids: CAISESGNELDF.

In nucleotides, the CDR3 is TGTGCCAGCAATTACAGGCGTGAGGCTTTCTTT. It encodes CASNYRREAFF. This chain joins TRBV6-1 and TRBJ1-1; perhaps TRBD1 as D (5 bases). The germline V and J ends were trimmed by 7 bases and 11 bases, with 14 bases remaining between them. This CDR3 has 11 amino acids. Germline lookup yields CDR1 MNHNS and CDR2 SASEGT.

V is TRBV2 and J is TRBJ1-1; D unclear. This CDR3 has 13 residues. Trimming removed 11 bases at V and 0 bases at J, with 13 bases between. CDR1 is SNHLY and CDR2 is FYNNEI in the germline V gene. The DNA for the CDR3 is TGTGCCGCACTACAACACATGAACACTGAAGCTTTCTTT. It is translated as CAALQHMNTEAFF.

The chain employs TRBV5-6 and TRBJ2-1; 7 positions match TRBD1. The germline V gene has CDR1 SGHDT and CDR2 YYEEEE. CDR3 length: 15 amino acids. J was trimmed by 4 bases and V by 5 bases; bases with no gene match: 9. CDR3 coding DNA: TGTGCCAGCAGGAACAGGGGACAAGGATACAATGAGCAGTTCTTC. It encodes CASRNRGQGYNEQFF.

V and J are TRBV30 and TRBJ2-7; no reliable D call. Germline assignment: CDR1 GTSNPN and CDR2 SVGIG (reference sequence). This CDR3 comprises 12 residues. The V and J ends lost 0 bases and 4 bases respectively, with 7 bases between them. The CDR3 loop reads CAWSVISYEQYF. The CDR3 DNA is TGTGCCTGGAGTGTAATCTCGTACGAGCAGTACTTC.

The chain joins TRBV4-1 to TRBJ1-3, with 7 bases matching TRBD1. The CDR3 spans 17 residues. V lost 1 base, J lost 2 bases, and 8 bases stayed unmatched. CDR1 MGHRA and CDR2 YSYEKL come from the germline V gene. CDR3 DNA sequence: TGCGCCAGCAGCCAAGTAGTTCAAGACAGGGCTGGAAACACCATATATTTT. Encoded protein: CASSQVVQDRAGNTIYF.

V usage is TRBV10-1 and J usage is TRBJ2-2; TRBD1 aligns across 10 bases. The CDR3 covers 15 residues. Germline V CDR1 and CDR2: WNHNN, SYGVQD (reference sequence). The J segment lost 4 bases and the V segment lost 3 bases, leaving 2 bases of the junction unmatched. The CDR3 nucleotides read TGCGCCAGCAGTGATGGGACAGGGGTCACCGGGGAGCTGTTTTTT. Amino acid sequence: CASSDGTGVTGELFF.